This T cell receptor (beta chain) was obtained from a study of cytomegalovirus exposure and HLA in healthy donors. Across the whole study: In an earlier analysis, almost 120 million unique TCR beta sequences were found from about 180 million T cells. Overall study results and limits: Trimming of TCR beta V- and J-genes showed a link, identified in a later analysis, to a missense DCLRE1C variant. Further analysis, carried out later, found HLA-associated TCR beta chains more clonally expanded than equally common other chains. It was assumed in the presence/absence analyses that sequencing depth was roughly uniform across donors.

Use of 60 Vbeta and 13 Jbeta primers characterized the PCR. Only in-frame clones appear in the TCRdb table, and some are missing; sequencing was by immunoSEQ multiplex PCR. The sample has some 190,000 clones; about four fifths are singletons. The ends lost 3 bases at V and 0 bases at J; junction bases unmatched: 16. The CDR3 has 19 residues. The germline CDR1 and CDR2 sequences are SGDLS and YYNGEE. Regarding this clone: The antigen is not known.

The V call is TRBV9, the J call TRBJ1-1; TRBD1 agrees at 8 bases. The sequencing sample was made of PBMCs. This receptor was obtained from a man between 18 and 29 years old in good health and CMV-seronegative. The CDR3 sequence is CASSGTHGQGGSMNTEAFF. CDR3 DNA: TGTGCCAGCAGCGGGACCCACGGACAGGGTGGGTCGATGAACACTGAAGCTTTCTTT. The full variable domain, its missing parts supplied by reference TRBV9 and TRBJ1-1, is DSGVTQTPKHLITATGQRVTLRCSPRSGDLSVYWYQQSLDQGLQFLIQYYNGEERAKGNILERFSAQQFPDLHSELNLSSLELGDSALYFCASSGTHGQGGSMNTEAFFGQGTRLTVV.